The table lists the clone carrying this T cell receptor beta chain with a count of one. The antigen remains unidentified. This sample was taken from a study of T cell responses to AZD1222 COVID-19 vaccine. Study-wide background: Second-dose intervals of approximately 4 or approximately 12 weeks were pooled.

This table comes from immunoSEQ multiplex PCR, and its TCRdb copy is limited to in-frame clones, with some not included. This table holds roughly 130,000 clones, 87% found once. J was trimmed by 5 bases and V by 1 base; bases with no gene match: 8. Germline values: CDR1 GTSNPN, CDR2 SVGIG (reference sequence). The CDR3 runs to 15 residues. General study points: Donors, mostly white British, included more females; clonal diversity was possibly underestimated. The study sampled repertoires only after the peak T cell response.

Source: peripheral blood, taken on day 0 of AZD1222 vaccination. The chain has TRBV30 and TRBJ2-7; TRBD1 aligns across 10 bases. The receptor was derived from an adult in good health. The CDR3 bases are TGTGCCTGGAGTGCCCTGGGACAGGGGTTCAACGAGCAGTACTTC. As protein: CAWSALGQGFNEQYF.